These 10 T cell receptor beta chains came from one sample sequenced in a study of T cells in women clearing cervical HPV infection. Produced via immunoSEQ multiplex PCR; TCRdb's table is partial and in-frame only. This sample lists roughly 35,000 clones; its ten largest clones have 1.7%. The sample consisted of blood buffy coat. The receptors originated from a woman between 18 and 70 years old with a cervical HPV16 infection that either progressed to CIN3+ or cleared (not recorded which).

The part of the CDR3 DNA that was read is TGTGCCAGCAGCCGAGGGACTAGCGGGGAGACTTCAGATACC. Translating gives CASSRGTSGETSDT. The full CDR3 reads CASSRGTSGETSDTYTF. This chain connects TRBV7-6 to TRBJ1-2; tentatively, D is TRBD1 (5 bases). Sequencing ends 3 residues short of the CDR3 end; the germline J gene provides the rest. From germline, CDR1 is SGHVS and CDR2 FNYEAQ. CDR3 length: 17 amino acids. The full variable domain, in which reference TRBV7-6 and TRBJ1-2 provide the parts outside the CDR3, is GAGVSQSPRYKVTKRGQDVALRCDPISGHVSLYWYRQALGQGPEFLTYFNYEAQQDKSGLPNDRFSAERPEGSISTLTIQRTEQRDSAMYRCASSRGTSGETSDTYTFGSGTRLTVV.

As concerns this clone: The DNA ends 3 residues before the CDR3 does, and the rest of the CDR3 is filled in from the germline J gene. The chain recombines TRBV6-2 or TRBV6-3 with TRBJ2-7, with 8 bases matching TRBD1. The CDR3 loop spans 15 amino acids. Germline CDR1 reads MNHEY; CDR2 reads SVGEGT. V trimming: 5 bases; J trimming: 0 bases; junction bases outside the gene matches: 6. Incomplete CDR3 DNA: TGTGCCAGCAGTACCCGGACAGGGAGCTCCTACGAG. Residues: CASSTRTGSSYE. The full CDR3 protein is CASSTRTGSSYEQYF.

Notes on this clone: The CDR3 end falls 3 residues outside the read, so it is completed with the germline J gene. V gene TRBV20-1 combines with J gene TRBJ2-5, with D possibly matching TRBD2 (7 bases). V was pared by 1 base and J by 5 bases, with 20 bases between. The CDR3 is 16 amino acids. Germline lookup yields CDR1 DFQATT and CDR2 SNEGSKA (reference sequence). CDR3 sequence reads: CSARGLELARGETQYF. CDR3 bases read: TGCAGTGCTAGAGGGTTGGAACTAGCGAGGGGGGAGACC.

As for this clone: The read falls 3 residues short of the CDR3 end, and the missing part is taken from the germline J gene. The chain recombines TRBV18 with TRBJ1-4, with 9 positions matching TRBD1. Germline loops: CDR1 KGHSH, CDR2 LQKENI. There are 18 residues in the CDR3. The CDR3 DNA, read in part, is TGTGCCAGCTCACCCACGGGACAGGGAGGCTCCTATAATTCACCA. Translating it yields CASSPTGQGGSYNSP. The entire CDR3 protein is CASSPTGQGGSYNSPLFF.

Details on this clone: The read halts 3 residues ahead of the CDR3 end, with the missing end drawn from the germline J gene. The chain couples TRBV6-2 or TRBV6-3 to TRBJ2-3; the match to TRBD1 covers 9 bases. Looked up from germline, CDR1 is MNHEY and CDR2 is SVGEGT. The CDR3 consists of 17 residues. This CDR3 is CASKGQGGENSNQPQYF. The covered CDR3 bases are TGTGCCAGCAAGGGACAGGGAGGCGAGAATAGCAATCAGCCG.

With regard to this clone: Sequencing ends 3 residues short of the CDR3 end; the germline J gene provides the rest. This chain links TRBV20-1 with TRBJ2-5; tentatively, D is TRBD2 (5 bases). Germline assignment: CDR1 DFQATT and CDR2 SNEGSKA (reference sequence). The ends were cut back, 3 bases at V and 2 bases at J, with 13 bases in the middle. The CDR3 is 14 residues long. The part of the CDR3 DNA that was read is TGCAGTGCTAGCCAAGCCGGGGAACAAGAGACC. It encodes CSASQAGEQET. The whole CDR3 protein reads CSASQAGEQETQYF.

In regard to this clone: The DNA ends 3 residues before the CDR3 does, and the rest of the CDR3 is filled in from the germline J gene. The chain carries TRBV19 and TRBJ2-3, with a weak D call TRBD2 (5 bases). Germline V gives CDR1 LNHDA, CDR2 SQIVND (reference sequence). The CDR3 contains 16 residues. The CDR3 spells CASSIGSGVEGQPQYF. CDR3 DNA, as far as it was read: TGTGCCAGTAGTATAGGGAGTGGAGTCGAGGGTCAGCCG.

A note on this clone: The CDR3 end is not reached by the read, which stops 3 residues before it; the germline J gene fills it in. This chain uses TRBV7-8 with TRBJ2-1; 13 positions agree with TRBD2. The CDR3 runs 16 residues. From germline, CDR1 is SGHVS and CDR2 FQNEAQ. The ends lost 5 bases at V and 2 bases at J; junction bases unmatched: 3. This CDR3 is CASSPGTSGAYNEQFF. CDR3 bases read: TGTGCCAGCAGCCCTGGGACTAGCGGGGCCTACAATGAG. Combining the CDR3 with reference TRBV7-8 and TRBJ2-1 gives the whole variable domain GAGVSQSPRYKVAKRGQDVALRCDPISGHVSLFWYQQALGQGPEFLTYFQNEAQLDKSGLPSDRFFAERPEGSVSTLKIQRTQQEDSAVYLCASSPGTSGAYNEQFFGPGTRLTVL.

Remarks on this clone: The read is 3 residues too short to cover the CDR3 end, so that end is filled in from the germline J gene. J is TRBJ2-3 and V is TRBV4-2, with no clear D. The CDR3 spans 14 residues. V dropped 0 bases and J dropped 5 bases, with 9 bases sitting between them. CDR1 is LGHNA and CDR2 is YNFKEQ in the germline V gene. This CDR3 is CASSQELTQDTQYF. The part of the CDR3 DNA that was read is TGTGCCAGCAGCCAAGAGCTGACACAAGATACG.

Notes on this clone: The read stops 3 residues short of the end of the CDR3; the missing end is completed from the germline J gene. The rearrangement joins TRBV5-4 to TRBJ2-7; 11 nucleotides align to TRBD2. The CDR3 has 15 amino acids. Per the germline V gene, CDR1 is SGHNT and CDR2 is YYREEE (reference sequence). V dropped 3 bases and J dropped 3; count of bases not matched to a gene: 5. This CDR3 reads CASSSLAGANYEQYF. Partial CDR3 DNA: TGTGCCAGCAGCTCACTAGCGGGGGCGAACTACGAG.